This is a list of T cell receptor beta chains from one sample in a study of blood T cell repertoires in COVID-19. Method: immunoSEQ multiplex PCR; TCRdb's copy keeps in-frame clones and lacks some. The table records approximately 130,000 clones, around 87% of them present only once. Sequencing was carried out using peripheral blood. The receptors come from a woman between 50 and 59 years old who had recovered from COVID-19. CDR3s include the opening cysteine and the closing phenylalanine or tryptophan. Each record gives: clone size, V gene, D gene, J gene, CDR3 DNA, CDR3 protein. A D gene is named only where the DNA matches it firmly. Size values are once, few and many counts, or a class for expanded clones, and some rows have none.

clone size: NA
V gene: TRBV5-1
D gene: NA
J gene: TRBJ1-1
CDR3 DNA: TGCGCCAGCAGCTTGGAGACAGGCGTGAACACTGAAGCTTTCTTT
CDR3 protein: CASSLETGVNTEAFF

clone size: NA
V gene: TRBV2
D gene: NA
J gene: TRBJ1-1
CDR3 DNA: TGTGCCAGCAGTGTATCAGGCCCAGGCAGGGCTTTCTTT
CDR3 protein: CASSVSGPGRAFF

clone size: NA
V gene: TRBV5-5
D gene: TRBD2
J gene: TRBJ2-3
CDR3 DNA: TGTGCCAGCAGCTTGGCCCCAGCGGGGGGCGATACGCAGTATTTT
CDR3 protein: CASSLAPAGGDTQYF

clone size: NA
V gene: TRBV12-5
D gene: NA
J gene: TRBJ2-5
CDR3 DNA: TGTGCTAGTGGTTCCAACTTAGAGACCCGGGACTTGAAGACCCAGTACTTC
CDR3 protein: CASGSNLETRDLKTQYF

clone size: NA
V gene: TRBV6-5
D gene: NA
J gene: TRBJ1-3
CDR3 DNA: TGTGCCAGCAAGCGGGGGAAGAACTCTGGAAACACCATATATTTT
CDR3 protein: CASKRGKNSGNTIYF

clone size: NA
V gene: TRBV5-5
D gene: TRBD1
J gene: TRBJ2-2
CDR3 DNA: TGTGCCAGCAGCTTGGCCTATCAGGGGGCCGGGGAGCTGTTTTTT
CDR3 protein: CASSLAYQGAGELFF

clone size: NA
V gene: TRBV5-6
D gene: NA
J gene: TRBJ2-7
CDR3 DNA: TGTGCCAGCAGCGGGTGGCAGGGAATCTTTAGCTCCTACGAGCAGTACTTC
CDR3 protein: CASSGWQGIFSSYEQYF

clone size: NA
V gene: TRBV19
D gene: NA
J gene: TRBJ1-2
CDR3 DNA: TGTGCCAGTAGTATTGGTCAGTTGGGGGCGGCTAAGGGCTACACCTTC
CDR3 protein: CASSIGQLGAAKGYTF

clone size: few
V gene: TRBV24-1
D gene: NA
J gene: TRBJ2-2
CDR3 DNA: TGTGCCACCAGGGCTTACACCGGGGAGCTGTTTTTT
CDR3 protein: CATRAYTGELFF

clone size: NA
V gene: TRBV3-1/TRBV3-2
D gene: NA
J gene: TRBJ1-6
CDR3 DNA: TGTGCCAGCAGCCAAGGTGGGGGGGCGACGAATTCACCCCTCCACTTT
CDR3 protein: CASSQGGGATNSPLHF

clone size: once
V gene: TRBV10-3
D gene: NA
J gene: TRBJ1-2
CDR3 DNA: TGTGCCATCAGTGAGTCCCAGGGCCTAGCTAACTATGGCTACACCTTC
CDR3 protein: CAISESQGLANYGYTF

clone size: NA
V gene: TRBV5-1
D gene: NA
J gene: TRBJ2-1
CDR3 DNA: TGCGCCAGCAGCTTATCAGGGGTTTATGGTTACAATGAGCAGTTCTTC
CDR3 protein: CASSLSGVYGYNEQFF

clone size: NA
V gene: TRBV12-5
D gene: NA
J gene: TRBJ1-2
CDR3 DNA: TGTGCTAGTGGCCCGGGAGGGGGTAACTATGGCTACACCTTC
CDR3 protein: CASGPGGGNYGYTF

clone size: NA
V gene: TRBV11-3
D gene: NA
J gene: TRBJ1-2
CDR3 DNA: TGTGCCAGCAGCTTCGGCAGGGAGGCCTATGGCTACACCTTC
CDR3 protein: CASSFGREAYGYTF

clone size: NA
V gene: TRBV19
D gene: TRBD1
J gene: TRBJ1-5
CDR3 DNA: TGTGCCAGTAATACAGGGGTATGGAGCAATCAGCCCCAGCATTTT
CDR3 protein: CASNTGVWSNQPQHF

clone size: NA
V gene: TRBV30
D gene: TRBD1
J gene: TRBJ1-2
CDR3 DNA: TGTGCCTGGAGTGTACCTGGGACAGGGAGTCGTAACTATGGCTACACCTTC
CDR3 protein: CAWSVPGTGSRNYGYTF

clone size: NA
V gene: TRBV6-1
D gene: NA
J gene: TRBJ1-1
CDR3 DNA: TGTGCCAGCAGGCCTGGGAGAGCTGAAGCTTTCTTT
CDR3 protein: CASRPGRAEAFF

clone size: NA
V gene: TRBV5-1
D gene: NA
J gene: TRBJ2-7
CDR3 DNA: TGCGCCAGCAGCTCAGGACAGTTAGGCTACGAGCAGTACTTC
CDR3 protein: CASSSGQLGYEQYF

clone size: NA
V gene: TRBV18
D gene: NA
J gene: TRBJ2-6
CDR3 DNA: TGTGCCAGCTCACCACCCAACTCTGGGGCCAACGTCCTGACTTTC
CDR3 protein: CASSPPNSGANVLTF

clone size: few
V gene: TRBV5-1
D gene: NA
J gene: TRBJ1-1
CDR3 DNA: TGCGCCAGCAGCAAGTTGGGGGCCCAGGGGGAAGCTTTCTTT
CDR3 protein: CASSKLGAQGEAFF

clone size: once
V gene: TRBV27
D gene: NA
J gene: TRBJ2-3
CDR3 DNA: TGTGCCAGCAGTTTAGATTACAGGGCGCCTAGCACAGATACGCAGTATTTT
CDR3 protein: CASSLDYRAPSTDTQYF

clone size: NA
V gene: TRBV7-8
D gene: NA
J gene: TRBJ1-4
CDR3 DNA: TGTGCCAGCAGCTTCTCAACACCGCCCCCCAATGAAAAACTGTTTTTT
CDR3 protein: CASSFSTPPPNEKLFF

clone size: NA
V gene: TRBV6-2/TRBV6-3
D gene: NA
J gene: TRBJ2-3
CDR3 DNA: TGTGCCAGCAGTCCCCGGACTAGCACAGATACGCAGTATTTT
CDR3 protein: CASSPRTSTDTQYF

clone size: once
V gene: TRBV7-9
D gene: TRBD1
J gene: TRBJ1-3
CDR3 DNA: TGTGCCAGCAGCCCTAAACCTTCCGGGACAGAGATATATTTT
CDR3 protein: CASSPKPSGTEIYF

clone size: NA
V gene: TRBV21-1
D gene: NA
J gene: TRBJ1-3
CDR3 DNA: TGTGCCAGCAGCAAAGCGGGGCAGGGAAACGGCGGAAACACCATATATTTT
CDR3 protein: CASSKAGQGNGGNTIYF

clone size: NA
V gene: TRBV7-2
D gene: NA
J gene: TRBJ1-6
CDR3 DNA: TGTGCCAGCAGCCCGACAGACCTAAATTCACCCCTCCACTTT
CDR3 protein: CASSPTDLNSPLHF

clone size: NA
V gene: TRBV9
D gene: NA
J gene: TRBJ1-2
CDR3 DNA: TGTGCCAGCAGCCCCGACATGGGTAACTATGGCTACACCTTC
CDR3 protein: CASSPDMGNYGYTF

clone size: NA
V gene: TRBV9
D gene: TRBD2
J gene: TRBJ2-3
CDR3 DNA: TGTGCCAGCAGCCCCTGGACTAGTCTCACAGATACGCAGTATTTT
CDR3 protein: CASSPWTSLTDTQYF

clone size: NA
V gene: TRBV6-5
D gene: NA
J gene: TRBJ2-2
CDR3 DNA: TGTGCCAGCAGTAGGCGACTAGTGTACACCGGGGAGCTGTTTTTT
CDR3 protein: CASSRRLVYTGELFF

clone size: NA
V gene: TRBV24-1
D gene: NA
J gene: TRBJ2-5
CDR3 DNA: TGTGCCACCAGTGATTCCGGTGAGAAAGAGCAAGTCCTGAGAGAGACCCAGTACTTC
CDR3 protein: CATSDSGEKEQVLRETQYF

clone size: NA
V gene: TRBV9
D gene: NA
J gene: TRBJ1-2
CDR3 DNA: TGTGCCAGCAGCGTCGCGACTCACGGCGGTGGCTACACCTTC
CDR3 protein: CASSVATHGGGYTF

clone size: once
V gene: TRBV7-8
D gene: NA
J gene: TRBJ2-1
CDR3 DNA: TGTGCCAGCAGCCTCGTAGAGGGAATTATCTACAATGAGCAGTTCTTC
CDR3 protein: CASSLVEGIIYNEQFF

clone size: NA
V gene: TRBV6-5
D gene: NA
J gene: TRBJ2-1
CDR3 DNA: TGTGCCAGCAAACGGGCGGGAAGCTCCTACAATGAGCAGTTCTTC
CDR3 protein: CASKRAGSSYNEQFF

clone size: few
V gene: TRBV10-3
D gene: NA
J gene: TRBJ2-1
CDR3 DNA: TGTGCCATCAGTGAGTCGAGTGAGGTTGAGCAGTTCTTC
CDR3 protein: CAISESSEVEQFF

clone size: NA
V gene: TRBV11-2
D gene: NA
J gene: TRBJ1-3
CDR3 DNA: TGTGCCAGCAGCACACAACCAGGCTCCTCTGGAAACACCATATATTTT
CDR3 protein: CASSTQPGSSGNTIYF

clone size: once
V gene: TRBV9
D gene: TRBD2
J gene: TRBJ2-7
CDR3 DNA: TGTGCCAGCAGCGCCGGGACTAGCTCCTACGAGCAGTACTTC
CDR3 protein: CASSAGTSSYEQYF

clone size: NA
V gene: TRBV7-3
D gene: NA
J gene: TRBJ2-2
CDR3 DNA: TGTGCCAGCAGCTCAACAGTGGCCGACACCGGGGAGCTGTTTTTT
CDR3 protein: CASSSTVADTGELFF

clone size: NA
V gene: TRBV5-1
D gene: NA
J gene: TRBJ1-1
CDR3 DNA: TGCGCCAGCAGCAACGGCGGGTCGAACACTGAAGCTTTCTTT
CDR3 protein: CASSNGGSNTEAFF

clone size: NA
V gene: TRBV7-9
D gene: TRBD2
J gene: TRBJ2-5
CDR3 DNA: TGTGCCAGCAGCTCGAGGACTAGCCCAGAGACCCAGTACTTC
CDR3 protein: CASSSRTSPETQYF

clone size: NA
V gene: TRBV6-6
D gene: NA
J gene: TRBJ1-1
CDR3 DNA: TGTGCCAGCAGTTACTATCATGCTGAAGCTTTCTTT
CDR3 protein: CASSYYHAEAFF

clone size: few
V gene: TRBV6-5
D gene: TRBD2
J gene: TRBJ2-7
CDR3 DNA: TGTGCCAGCAGCCTTAAGCGGGAGGGACCCTACGAGCAGTACTTC
CDR3 protein: CASSLKREGPYEQYF

clone size: NA
V gene: TRBV7-8
D gene: NA
J gene: TRBJ2-7
CDR3 DNA: TGTGCCAGCAGCTTAATGCGGAGCTCCTACGAGCAGTACTTC
CDR3 protein: CASSLMRSSYEQYF

clone size: NA
V gene: TRBV5-8
D gene: NA
J gene: TRBJ1-3
CDR3 DNA: TGTGCCAGCAGCCAATTGCGCAGGGCGACTGGAAACACCATATATTTT
CDR3 protein: CASSQLRRATGNTIYF

clone size: NA
V gene: TRBV29-1
D gene: NA
J gene: TRBJ1-1
CDR3 DNA: TGCAGCGTCAAAACAGGGACCTTCATGAACACTGAAGCTTTCTTT
CDR3 protein: CSVKTGTFMNTEAFF